Listed below are T cell receptor beta chains from one sample, sequenced in a study of T cells in localized non-small cell lung cancer. Produced via immunoSEQ multiplex PCR; TCRdb's table is partial and in-frame only. Seen here are approximately 13,000 clones, over 65% observed once, and the top ten hold approximately 23%. The sample consisted of peripheral blood, taken before any cancer treatment. The receptors were sampled from a male donor aged 60 or over with stage I lung adenocarcinoma. CDR3s include the opening cysteine and the closing phenylalanine or tryptophan. A D gene is named only where the DNA matches it firmly. Part of the rows lack a size; the others show once, few, many or a class for expanded clones.

J	D	size	V	DNA	CDR3
TRBJ1-2	TRBD1	-	TRBV28	TGTGCCAGCAGTTTTCCGGACAGGGGGCATGGCTACACCTTC	CASSFPDRGHGYTF
TRBJ2-1	-	-	TRBV6-6	TGTGCCAGCAGTTACGGTCAATTCGGTGAGCAGTTCTTC	CASSYGQFGEQFF
TRBJ1-5	-	-	TRBV18	TGTGCCAGCTCACCACCGGGGCCCGAGATCGGGTCACCCCAGCATTTT	CASSPPGPEIGSPQHF
TRBJ1-3	TRBD1	once	TRBV5-6	TGTGCCAGCAGCCTTTACAGGGGGCCTGGAAACACCATATATTTT	CASSLYRGPGNTIYF
TRBJ2-7	TRBD1	-	TRBV6-1	TGTGCCAGCAGTTGGGGACAGGTCTACGAGCAGTACTTC	CASSWGQVYEQYF
TRBJ2-7	TRBD2	-	TRBV2	TGTGCCAGCAGTGAAATGGGACTAGCTCTTGAGCAGTACTTC	CASSEMGLALEQYF
TRBJ2-3	-	-	TRBV11-2	TGTGCCAGCAGCTTTGATGGGGGTGGGACAGATACGCAGTATTTT	CASSFDGGGTDTQYF
TRBJ2-2	TRBD2	-	TRBV7-2	TGTGCCAGCAGCCCATGGCTGCCTAGCGGGGGGACGAACACCGGGGAGCTGTTTTTT	CASSPWLPSGGTNTGELFF
TRBJ1-5	-	-	TRBV7-2	TGTGCCAGCAGCTTTGCAGAGGGTTTGGGGCAGCCCCAGCATTTT	CASSFAEGLGQPQHF
TRBJ2-6	-	-	TRBV10-3	TGTGCCACAGAGAGCTCTGGGGCCAACGTCCTGACTTTC	CATESSGANVLTF
TRBJ2-4	-	once	TRBV7-2	TGTGCCTCCACCGGCCCCGCGAACATTCAGTACTTC	CASTGPANIQYF
TRBJ2-3	-	few	TRBV2	TGTGCCAGCAGTTTAGGGGGCACAGATACGCAGTATTTT	CASSLGGTDTQYF
TRBJ2-5	-	-	TRBV7-9	TGTGCCAGCAGCTTCTTTGCGGACCAAGAGACCCAGTACTTC	CASSFFADQETQYF
TRBJ1-4	-	-	TRBV2	TGTGCCAGCAGTGAAAGGCGGACAGCGACTAATGAAAAACTGTTTTTT	CASSERRTATNEKLFF
TRBJ2-7	-	-	TRBV11-3	TGTGCCAGCAGCTTAACCGGGGCCGCGGACGGGCAGTACTTC	CASSLTGAADGQYF
TRBJ1-3	-	few	TRBV7-2	TGTGCCAGTGGAATTGGCAGTCTCTCTGGAAACACCATATATTTT	CASGIGSLSGNTIYF